This T cell receptor beta chain was observed in a study of blood T cell repertoires in COVID-19. Overall study context: Samples representing acute and convalescent COVID-19 were sourced from the United States, Italy and Spain. The analysed material was cDNA or gDNA that came from T cells, B-cell-depleted T cells, or PBMCs.

This CDR3 has 14 residues. Germline-derived CDR1 and CDR2 are SNHLY and FYNNEI. V lost 6 bases to trimming and J lost 1 base; unmatched junction nucleotides: 1. In the study's own analysis: How many nucleated cells were present was estimated from reference gene primer amplification. Sequencing used immunoSEQ multiplex PCR; TCRdb keeps in-frame clones, though not all of them. That table gives V, J and clone size, and the DNA gave D and trimming. The profile shows 80,000 to 100,000 clones, roughly 85% of them singletons. The receptor comes from a man aged 65 to 79 with acute or convalescent COVID-19. V is TRBV2 and J is TRBJ2-2; TRBD1 matches at 8 bases. The sample comprised peripheral blood. CDR3 sequence reads: CASRQGVNTGELFF. CDR3 coding DNA: TGTGCCAGCAGACAGGGGGTGAACACCGGGGAGCTGTTTTTT.